This T cell receptor (beta chain) was sequenced in a study of control samples from healthy donors and cancer patients. Germline V gene sequence: CDR1 MNHNY, CDR2 SVGAGI (reference sequence). V was cut by 2 bases and J by 6 bases, with 4 bases left in between. CDR3 length equals 11 residues. Assay used: immunoSEQ multiplex PCR; TCRdb lists only in-frame clones, some missing. The sample yields around 150,000 clones, just over 95% seen once. The source is a woman between 25 and 40 years old in good health. The genes are TRBV6-6 and TRBJ1-2, with D uncertain. The sample consisted of blood. CDR3 sequence reads: CASSYRDGYTF. The CDR3 DNA is TGTGCCAGCAGTTACAGGGATGGCTACACCTTC.